The sequence of this TCR beta chain was determined in a study of a mutant IDH1 vaccine in newly diagnosed glioma. At the level of the study: Patients previously underwent radiotherapy, temozolomide, or both, and most underwent both.

Sequenced by immunoSEQ multiplex PCR; TCRdb stores in-frame clones only, minus some. The repertoire holds some 120,000 clones, with about four fifths as singletons. Time point specified: week 11, during vaccination. Vaccination comprised doses that each held 300 ug of mutant IDH1 20-mer peptide, plus topical imiquimod. Donors' newly diagnosed IDH1-mutant WHO grade 3 or 4 astrocytomas lacked nuclear ATRX. This clone was observed once. Antigen specificity is unknown. The sequence was collected from a man aged 40-49 years with glioma. Specimen: PBMCs, collected from a glioma patient whose treatment included an IDH1 peptide vaccine.

This chain's CDR3 is CASSTVLAQHF. CDR3 DNA: TGTGCCAGCTCAACCGTCCTAGCCCAGCATTTT. The chain is built from TRBV18 and TRBJ1-5; D is unclear. V was cut by 5 bases and J by 11 bases, with 10 bases left in between. In germline, CDR1 is KGHSH, CDR2 LQKENI. This CDR3 comprises 11 residues.